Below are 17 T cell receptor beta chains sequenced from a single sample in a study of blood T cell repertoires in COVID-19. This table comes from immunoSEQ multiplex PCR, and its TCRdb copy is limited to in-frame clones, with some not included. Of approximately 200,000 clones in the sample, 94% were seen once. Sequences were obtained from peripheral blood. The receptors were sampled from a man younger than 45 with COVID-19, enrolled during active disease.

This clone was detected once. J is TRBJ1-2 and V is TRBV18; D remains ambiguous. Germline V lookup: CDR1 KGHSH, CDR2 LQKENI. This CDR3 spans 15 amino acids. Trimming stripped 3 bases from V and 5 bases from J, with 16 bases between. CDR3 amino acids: CASSPDSGRNYGYTF. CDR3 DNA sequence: TGTGCCAGCTCACCGGATTCGGGGAGGAATTATGGCTACACCTTC. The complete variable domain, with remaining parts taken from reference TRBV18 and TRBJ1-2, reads NAGVMQNPRHLVRRRGQEARLRCSPMKGHSHVYWYRQLPEEGLKFMVYLQKENIIDESGMPKERFSAEFPKEGPSILRIQQVVRGDSAAYFCASSPDSGRNYGYTFGSGTRLTVV.

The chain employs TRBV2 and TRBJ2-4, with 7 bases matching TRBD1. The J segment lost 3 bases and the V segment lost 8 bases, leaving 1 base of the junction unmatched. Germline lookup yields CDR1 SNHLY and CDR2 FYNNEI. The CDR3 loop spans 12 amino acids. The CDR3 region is CASGQVKNIQYF. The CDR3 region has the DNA TGTGCCAGCGGACAGGTCAAAAACATTCAGTACTTC.

In DNA, the CDR3 is TGTGCCAGCAGTTACCAACGGACGGGGAGCTCAGATACGCAGTATTTT. It codes for CASSYQRTGSSDTQYF. The J gene is TRBJ2-3, the V gene TRBV6-5; maybe TRBD2 (5 bases). CDR1 and CDR2 (germline): MNHEY, SVGAGI. The V end lost 2 bases, the J end lost 4 bases, and 16 bases lay between the germline ends. This CDR3 spans 16 amino acids.

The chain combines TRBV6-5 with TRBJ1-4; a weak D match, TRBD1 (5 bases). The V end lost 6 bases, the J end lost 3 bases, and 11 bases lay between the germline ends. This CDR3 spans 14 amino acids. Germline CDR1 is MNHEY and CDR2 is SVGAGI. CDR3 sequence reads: CASSREGANEKLFF. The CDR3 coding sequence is TGTGCCAGCAGCCGAGAAGGGGCTAATGAAAAACTGTTTTTT.

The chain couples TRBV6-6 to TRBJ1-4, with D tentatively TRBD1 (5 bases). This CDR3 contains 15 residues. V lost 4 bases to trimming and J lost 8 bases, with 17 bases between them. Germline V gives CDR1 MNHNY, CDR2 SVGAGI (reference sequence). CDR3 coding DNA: TGTGCCAGCAGTTCGAGGCGGCAGGGTAAAGAAAAACTGTTTTTT. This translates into CASSSRRQGKEKLFF.

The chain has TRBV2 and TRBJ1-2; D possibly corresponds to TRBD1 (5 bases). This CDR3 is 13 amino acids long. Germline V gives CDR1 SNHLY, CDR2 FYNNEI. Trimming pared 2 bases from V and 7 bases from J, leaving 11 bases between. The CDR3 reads CASSEQQEGGYTF. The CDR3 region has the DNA TGTGCCAGCAGTGAACAACAGGAAGGTGGCTACACCTTC.

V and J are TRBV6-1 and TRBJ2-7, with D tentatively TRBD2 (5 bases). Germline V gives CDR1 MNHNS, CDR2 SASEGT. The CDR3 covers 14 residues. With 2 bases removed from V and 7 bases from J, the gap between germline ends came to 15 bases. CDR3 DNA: TGTGCCAGCAGTGAAAGATATAACTGGAGGGAGCAGTACTTC. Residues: CASSERYNWREQYF.

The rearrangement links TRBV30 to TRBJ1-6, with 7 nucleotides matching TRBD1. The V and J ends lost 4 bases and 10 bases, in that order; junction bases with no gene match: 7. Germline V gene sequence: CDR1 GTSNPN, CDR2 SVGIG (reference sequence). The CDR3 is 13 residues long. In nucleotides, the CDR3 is TGTGCCTGGATGCGGCAGGGGGAATCACCCCTCCACTTT. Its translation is CAWMRQGESPLHF. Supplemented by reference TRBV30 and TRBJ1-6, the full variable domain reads SQTIHQWPATLVQPVGSPLSLECTVEGTSNPNLYWYRQAAGRGLQLLFYSVGIGQISSEVPQNLSASRPQDRQFILSSKKLLLSDSGFYLCAWMRQGESPLHFGNGTRLTVT.

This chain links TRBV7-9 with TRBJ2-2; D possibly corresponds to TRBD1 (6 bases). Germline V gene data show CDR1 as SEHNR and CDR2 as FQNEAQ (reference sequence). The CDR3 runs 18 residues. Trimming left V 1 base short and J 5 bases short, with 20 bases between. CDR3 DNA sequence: TGTGCCAGCAGCTTAGTGCGCGCAGGGGCGTTATGGACCGGGGAGCTGTTTTTT. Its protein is CASSLVRAGALWTGELFF.

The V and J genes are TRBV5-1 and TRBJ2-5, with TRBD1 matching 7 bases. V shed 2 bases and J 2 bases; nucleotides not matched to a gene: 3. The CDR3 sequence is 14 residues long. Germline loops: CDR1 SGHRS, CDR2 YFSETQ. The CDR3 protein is CASSFGTAQETQYF. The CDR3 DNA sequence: TGCGCCAGCAGCTTCGGGACAGCTCAAGAGACCCAGTACTTC.

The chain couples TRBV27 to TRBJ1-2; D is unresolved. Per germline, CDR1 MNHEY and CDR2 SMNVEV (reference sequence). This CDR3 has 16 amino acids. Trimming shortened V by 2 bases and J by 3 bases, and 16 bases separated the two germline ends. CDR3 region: CASSLLGQDGDYGYTF. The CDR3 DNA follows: TGTGCCAGCAGTTTACTTGGGCAGGACGGGGACTATGGCTACACCTTC.

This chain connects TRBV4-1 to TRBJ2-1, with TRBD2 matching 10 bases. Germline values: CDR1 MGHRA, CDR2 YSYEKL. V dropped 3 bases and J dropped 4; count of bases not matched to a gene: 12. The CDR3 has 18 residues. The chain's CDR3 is CASSHLASSGGTYNEQFF. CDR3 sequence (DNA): TGCGCCAGCAGCCACCTTGCCTCTAGCGGGGGCACGTACAATGAGCAGTTCTTC.

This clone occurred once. CDR3 coding DNA: TGTGCCAGCAGCTTAGCCGGAGGGACCGGGGAGCTGTTTTTT. This codes for CASSLAGGTGELFF. The gene calls are TRBV7-6 and TRBJ2-2; D perhaps matches TRBD2 (6 bases). CDR1 SGHVS and CDR2 FNYEAQ come from the germline V gene. V lost 0 bases, J lost 5 bases, and 7 bases lay in between. The CDR3 length is 14 residues.

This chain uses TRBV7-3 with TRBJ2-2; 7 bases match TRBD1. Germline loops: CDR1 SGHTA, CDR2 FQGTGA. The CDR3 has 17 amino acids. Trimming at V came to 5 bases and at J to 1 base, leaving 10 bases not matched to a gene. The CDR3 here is CASSPRQTGMNTGELFF. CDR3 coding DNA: TGTGCCAGCAGCCCGCGCCAGACAGGGATGAACACCGGGGAGCTGTTTTTT.

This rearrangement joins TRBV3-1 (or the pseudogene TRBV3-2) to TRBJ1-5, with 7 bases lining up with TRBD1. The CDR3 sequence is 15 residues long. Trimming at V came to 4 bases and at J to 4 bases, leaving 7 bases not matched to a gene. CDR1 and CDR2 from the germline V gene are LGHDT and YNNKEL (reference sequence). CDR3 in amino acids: CASSRGSRGNQPQHF. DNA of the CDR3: TGTGCCAGCAGCCGGGGGAGCAGGGGGAATCAGCCCCAGCATTTT.

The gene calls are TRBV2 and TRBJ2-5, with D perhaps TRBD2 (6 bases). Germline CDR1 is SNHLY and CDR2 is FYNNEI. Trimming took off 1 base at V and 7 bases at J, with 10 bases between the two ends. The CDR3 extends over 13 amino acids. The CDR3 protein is CASSEVGGTTQYF. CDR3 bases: TGTGCCAGCAGTGAAGTTGGGGGGACGACCCAGTACTTC.

The chain's CDR3 is CASSLKGLGNEQFF. CDR3 DNA sequence: TGTGCCAGCAGTTTAAAGGGGTTGGGAAATGAGCAGTTCTTC. This sequence joins TRBV27 and TRBJ2-1, with D perhaps TRBD1 (5 bases). Germline lookup yields CDR1 MNHEY and CDR2 SMNVEV (reference sequence). CDR3 length equals 14 residues. The V and J ends lost 2 bases and 7 bases respectively, with 12 bases between them.